This T cell receptor beta chain was identified in a study of shared clonotypes between healthy human individuals. Study findings and constraints: Tissues were not sampled, only blood, and their repertoires likely differ.

Data came from immunoSEQ multiplex PCR; TCRdb stores just in-frame clones and leaves some out. The sample contains 2 million to 3 million clones, under 95% of which appear only once. Adults of Caucasian background living in Nashville, Tennessee made up all donors. The CDR3 length is 10 residues. CDR1 and CDR2 from the germline V gene are MNHNS and SASEGT. V was trimmed by 6 bases and J by 3 bases, leaving 3 bases between them. On this clone itself: Its antigen is currently unknown.

This chain uses TRBV6-1 with TRBJ2-7, with D hard to call. Sample: naive CD4+ T cells from PBMCs. This sample's subset: CD45RA+ positively selected. This TCR was sampled from a young man in good health. Some clones in this sample may be carry-over from other donors' samples. CDR3 nucleotides: TGTGCCAGCAGGATCTACGAGCAGTACTTC. This codes for CASRIYEQYF.